This T cell receptor (beta chain) came from a study of blood T cell repertoires in COVID-19. Across the study: From the United States, Italy and Spain came samples of acute and convalescent COVID-19. In each case, the material was cDNA or gDNA derived from T cells, B-cell-depleted T cells, or PBMCs.

Libraries were prepared by immunoSEQ multiplex PCR; TCRdb keeps only in-frame clonotypes and omits some of them. In the table there are some 130,000 clones, about 89% of which are singletons. The Seattle patients joined while their infection was active and were tracked longitudinally afterward. At least ten counts were recorded for this clone. The CDR3 is 14 amino acids. The V and J ends lost 3 bases and 8 bases respectively, with 14 bases between them. Germline V gene lookup returns CDR1 GTSNPN and CDR2 SVGIG (reference sequence). Sequencing was performed on peripheral blood. The J gene is TRBJ1-6, the V gene TRBV30, with D perhaps TRBD1 (6 bases). The sequence was collected from a man aged 55 to 70 with COVID-19, enrolled during active disease. The CDR3 DNA reads TGTGCCTGGAGCTATAGTTCAGGGGATTCACCCCTCCACTTT. Translated: CAWSYSSGDSPLHF.